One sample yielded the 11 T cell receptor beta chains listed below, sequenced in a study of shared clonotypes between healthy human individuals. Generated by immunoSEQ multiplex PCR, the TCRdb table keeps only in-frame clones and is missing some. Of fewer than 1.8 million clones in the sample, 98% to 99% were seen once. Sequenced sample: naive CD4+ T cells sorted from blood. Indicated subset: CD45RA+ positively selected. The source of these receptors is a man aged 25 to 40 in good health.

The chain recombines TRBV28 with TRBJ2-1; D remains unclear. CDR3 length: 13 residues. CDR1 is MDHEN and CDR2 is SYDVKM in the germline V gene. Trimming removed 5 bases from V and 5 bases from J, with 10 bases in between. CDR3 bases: TGTGCCAGCAGTCACCGAAGGGACAATGAGCAGTTCTTC. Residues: CASSHRRDNEQFF. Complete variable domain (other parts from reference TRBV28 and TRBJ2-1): DVKVTQSSRYLVKRTGEKVFLECVQDMDHENMFWYRQDPGLGLRLIYFSYDVKMKEKGDIPEGYSVSREKKERFSLILESASTNQTSMYLCASSHRRDNEQFFGPGTRLTVL.

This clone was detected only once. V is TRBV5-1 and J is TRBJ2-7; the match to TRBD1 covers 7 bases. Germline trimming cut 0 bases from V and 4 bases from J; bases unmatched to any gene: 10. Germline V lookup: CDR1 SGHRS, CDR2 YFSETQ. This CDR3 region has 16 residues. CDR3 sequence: CASSLAGTVMGYEQYF. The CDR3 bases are TGCGCCAGCAGCTTGGCGGGGACAGTAATGGGTTACGAGCAGTACTTC.

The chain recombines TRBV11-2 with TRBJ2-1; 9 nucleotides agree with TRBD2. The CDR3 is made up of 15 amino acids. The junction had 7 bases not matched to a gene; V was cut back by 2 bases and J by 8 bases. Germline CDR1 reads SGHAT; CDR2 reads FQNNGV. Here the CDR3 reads CASSLQAGGPDEQFF. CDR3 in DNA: TGTGCCAGCAGCTTACAGGCGGGAGGGCCCGATGAGCAGTTCTTC.

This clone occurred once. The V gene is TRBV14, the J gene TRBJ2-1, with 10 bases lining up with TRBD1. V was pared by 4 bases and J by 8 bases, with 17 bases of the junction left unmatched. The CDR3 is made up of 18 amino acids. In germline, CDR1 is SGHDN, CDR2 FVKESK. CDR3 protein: CASSRRGVTGTGAYEQFF. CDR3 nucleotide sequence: TGTGCCAGCAGCCGACGAGGGGTCACCGGGACAGGGGCATATGAGCAGTTCTTC.

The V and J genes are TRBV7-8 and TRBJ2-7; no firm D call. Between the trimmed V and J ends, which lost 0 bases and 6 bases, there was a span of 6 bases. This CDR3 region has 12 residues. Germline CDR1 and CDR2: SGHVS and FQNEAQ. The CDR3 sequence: CASSLATSEQYF. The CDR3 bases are TGTGCCAGCAGCTTAGCGACCAGCGAGCAGTACTTC.

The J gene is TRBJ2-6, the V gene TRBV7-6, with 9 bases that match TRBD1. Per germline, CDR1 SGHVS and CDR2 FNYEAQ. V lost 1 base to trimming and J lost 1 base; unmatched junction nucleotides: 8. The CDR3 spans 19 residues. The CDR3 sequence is CASSLGVYRGRSGANVLTF. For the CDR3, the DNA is TGTGCCAGCAGCTTAGGGGTGTACAGGGGGCGTTCTGGGGCCAACGTCCTGACTTTC. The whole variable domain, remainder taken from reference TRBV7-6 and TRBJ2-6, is GAGVSQSPRYKVTKRGQDVALRCDPISGHVSLYWYRQALGQGPEFLTYFNYEAQQDKSGLPNDRFSAERPEGSISTLTIQRTEQRDSAMYRCASSLGVYRGRSGANVLTFGAGSRLTVL.

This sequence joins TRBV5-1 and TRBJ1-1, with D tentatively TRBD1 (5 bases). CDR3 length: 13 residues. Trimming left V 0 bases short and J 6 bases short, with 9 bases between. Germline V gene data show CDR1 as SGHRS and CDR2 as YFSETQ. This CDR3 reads CASSLAGEAEAFF. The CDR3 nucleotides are TGCGCCAGCAGCTTGGCGGGGGAGGCTGAAGCTTTCTTT.

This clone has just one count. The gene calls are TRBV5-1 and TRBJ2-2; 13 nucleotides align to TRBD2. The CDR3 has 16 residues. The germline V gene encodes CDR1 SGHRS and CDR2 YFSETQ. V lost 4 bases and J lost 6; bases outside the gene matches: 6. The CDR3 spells CASSPGLAGEAGELFF. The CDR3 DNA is TGCGCCAGCAGCCCCGGACTAGCGGGAGAGGCCGGGGAGCTGTTTTTT.

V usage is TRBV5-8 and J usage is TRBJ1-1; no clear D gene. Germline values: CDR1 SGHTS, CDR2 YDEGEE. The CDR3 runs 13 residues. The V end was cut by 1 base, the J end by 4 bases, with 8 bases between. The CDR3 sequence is CASSLPRSTEAFF. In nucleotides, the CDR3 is TGTGCCAGCAGCTTGCCCCGTTCCACTGAAGCTTTCTTT.

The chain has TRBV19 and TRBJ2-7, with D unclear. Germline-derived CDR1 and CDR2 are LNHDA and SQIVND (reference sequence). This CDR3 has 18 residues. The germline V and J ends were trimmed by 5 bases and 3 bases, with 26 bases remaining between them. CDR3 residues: CASSPPAVDLLQDYEQYF. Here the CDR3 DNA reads TGTGCCAGTAGTCCACCGGCGGTGGACCTCCTGCAAGACTACGAGCAGTACTTC. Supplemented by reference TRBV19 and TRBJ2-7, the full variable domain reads DGGITQSPKYLFRKEGQNVTLSCEQNLNHDAMYWYRQDPGQGLRLIYYSQIVNDFQKGDIAEGYSVSREKKESFPLTVTSAQKNPTAFYLCASSPPAVDLLQDYEQYFGPGTRLTVT.

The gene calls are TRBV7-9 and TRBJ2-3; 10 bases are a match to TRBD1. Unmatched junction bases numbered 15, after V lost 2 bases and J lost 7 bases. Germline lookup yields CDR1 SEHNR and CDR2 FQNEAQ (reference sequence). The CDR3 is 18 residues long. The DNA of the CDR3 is TGTGCCAGCAGCTTACGCTTACGGGTAGGGACAGGGGACAATACGCAGTATTTT. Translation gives CASSLRLRVGTGDNTQYF.